What follows describes a single T cell receptor beta chain. Its antigen is as yet unknown. The sample's treatment: approximately 9-day PBMC culture with coronavirus spike peptide pools or control peptides (ViraFEST assay). These data belong to a study of vaccination and CD4 T cells after COVID-19. Study overall: The cells in question were stimulated using overlapping spike peptides derived from SARS-CoV-2, HCoV-NL63, HCoV-OC43 and HCoV-229E. As a positive control, some control cultures were given a CEFX pool, while others were given an HIV-1 Nef pool or no peptide.

Sequencing of DNA taken from cultured CD4+ T cells relied on the Oncomine TCR Beta short-read assay. Via MiXCR, TCRdb re-called the PCR reads, giving one row per CDR3 protein. The sample lists about 21,000 distinct CDR3 sequences, about 61% occurring once. Source material: CD4+ T cells from blood, cultured in vitro. This TCR derives from a human donor who had recovered from COVID-19.

CDR3 region: CAWSGPRNSPLHF. The CDR3 region has the DNA TGTGCCTGGAGTGGGCCCAGGAATTCACCCCTCCACTTT. This chain connects TRBV30 to TRBJ1-6, with no clear D. Trimming left V 1 base short and J 7 bases short, with 8 bases between. CDR3 length equals 13 residues. Germline assignment: CDR1 GTSNPN and CDR2 SVGIG (reference sequence).